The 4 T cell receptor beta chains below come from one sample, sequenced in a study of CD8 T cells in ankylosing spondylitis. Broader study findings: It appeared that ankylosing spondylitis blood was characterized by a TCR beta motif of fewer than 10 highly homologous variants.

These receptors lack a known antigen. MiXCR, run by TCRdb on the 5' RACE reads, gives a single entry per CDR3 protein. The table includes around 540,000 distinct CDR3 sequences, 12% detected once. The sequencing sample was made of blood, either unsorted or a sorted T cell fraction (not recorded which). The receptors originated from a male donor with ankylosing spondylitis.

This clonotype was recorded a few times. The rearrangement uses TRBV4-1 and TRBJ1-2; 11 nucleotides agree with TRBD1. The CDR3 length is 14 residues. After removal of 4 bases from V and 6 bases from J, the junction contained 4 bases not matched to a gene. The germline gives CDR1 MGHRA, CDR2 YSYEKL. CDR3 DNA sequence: TGCGCCAGCAGCCGCCGGACAGGGGGCGATGGCTACACCTTC. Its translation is CASSRRTGGDGYTF.

The CDR3 protein is CASKRDRVTVDYTF. The CDR3 nucleotides are TGTGCCAGCAAGCGGGACAGGGTCACCGTTGACTACACCTTC. The chain joins TRBV11-1 to TRBJ1-2, with 9 bases that match TRBD1. Trimming cost V 7 bases and J 10 bases; bases outside gene matches: 13. Looked up from germline, CDR1 is SGHAT and CDR2 is FQDESV (reference sequence). The CDR3 has 14 amino acids.

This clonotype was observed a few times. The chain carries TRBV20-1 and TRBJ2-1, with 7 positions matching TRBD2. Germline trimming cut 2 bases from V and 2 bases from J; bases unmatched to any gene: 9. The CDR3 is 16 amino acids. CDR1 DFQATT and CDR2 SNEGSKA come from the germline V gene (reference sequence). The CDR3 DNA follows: TGCAGTGCTAGACCCGGTTTAGCGGGTGCCTACAATGAGCAGTTCTTC. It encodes CSARPGLAGAYNEQFF.

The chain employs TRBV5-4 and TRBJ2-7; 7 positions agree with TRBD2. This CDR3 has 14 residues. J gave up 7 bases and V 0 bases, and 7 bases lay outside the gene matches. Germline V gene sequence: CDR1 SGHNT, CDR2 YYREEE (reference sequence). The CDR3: CASSLVTAGSEQYF. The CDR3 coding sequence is TGTGCCAGCAGCTTGGTTACAGCGGGGAGTGAGCAGTACTTC.